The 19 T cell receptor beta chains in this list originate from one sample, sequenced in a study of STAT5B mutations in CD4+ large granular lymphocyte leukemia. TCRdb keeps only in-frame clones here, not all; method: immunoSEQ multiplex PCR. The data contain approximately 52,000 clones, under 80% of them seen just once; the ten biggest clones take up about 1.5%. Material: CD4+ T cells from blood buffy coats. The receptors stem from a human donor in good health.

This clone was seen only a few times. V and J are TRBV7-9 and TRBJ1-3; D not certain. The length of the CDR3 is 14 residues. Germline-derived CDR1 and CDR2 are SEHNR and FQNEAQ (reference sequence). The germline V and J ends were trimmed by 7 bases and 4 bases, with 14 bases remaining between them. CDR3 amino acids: CASIKKGAGNTIYF. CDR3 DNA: TGTGCCAGCATCAAAAAGGGTGCCGGAAACACCATATATTTT.

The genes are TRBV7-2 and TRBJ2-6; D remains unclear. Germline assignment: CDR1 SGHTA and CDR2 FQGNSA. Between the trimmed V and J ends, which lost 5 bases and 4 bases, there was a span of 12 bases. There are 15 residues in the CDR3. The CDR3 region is CASSPDGAGANVLTF. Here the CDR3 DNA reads TGTGCCAGCAGCCCCGACGGTGCGGGGGCCAACGTCCTGACTTTC.

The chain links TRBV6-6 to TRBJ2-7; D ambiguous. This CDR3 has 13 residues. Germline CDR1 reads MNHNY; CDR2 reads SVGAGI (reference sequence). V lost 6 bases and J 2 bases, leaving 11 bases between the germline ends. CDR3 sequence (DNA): TGTGCCAGCAGGCCCGTGGGGACCTACGAGCAGTACTTC. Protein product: CASRPVGTYEQYF.

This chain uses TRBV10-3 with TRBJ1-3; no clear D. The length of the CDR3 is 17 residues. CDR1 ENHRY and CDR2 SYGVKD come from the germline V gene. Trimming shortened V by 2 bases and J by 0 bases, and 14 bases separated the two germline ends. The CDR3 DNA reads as TGTGCCATCAGTGAGCCGACACGAGGGCCCTCTGGAAACACCATATATTTT. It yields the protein CAISEPTRGPSGNTIYF.

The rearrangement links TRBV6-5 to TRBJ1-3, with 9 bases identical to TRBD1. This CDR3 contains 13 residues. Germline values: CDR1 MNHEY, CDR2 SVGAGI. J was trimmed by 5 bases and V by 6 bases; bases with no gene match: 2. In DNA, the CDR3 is TGTGCCAGCAGACAGGGGGCGAGAAACACCATATATTTT. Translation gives CASRQGARNTIYF.

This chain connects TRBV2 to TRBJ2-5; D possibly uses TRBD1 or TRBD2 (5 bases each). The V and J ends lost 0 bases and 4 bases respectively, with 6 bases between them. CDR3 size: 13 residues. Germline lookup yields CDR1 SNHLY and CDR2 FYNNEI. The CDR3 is CASSEARGETQYF. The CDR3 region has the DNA TGTGCCAGCAGTGAAGCGAGGGGAGAGACCCAGTACTTC. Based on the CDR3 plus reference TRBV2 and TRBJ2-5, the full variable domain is EPEVTQTPSHQVTQMGQEVILRCVPISNHLYFYWYRQILGQKVEFLVSFYNNEISEKSEIFDDQFSVERPDGSNFTLKIRSTKLEDSAMYFCASSEARGETQYFGPGTRLLVL.

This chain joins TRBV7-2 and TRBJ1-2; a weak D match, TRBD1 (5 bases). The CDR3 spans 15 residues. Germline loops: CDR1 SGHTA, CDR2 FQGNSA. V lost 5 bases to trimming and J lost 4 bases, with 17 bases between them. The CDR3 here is CASSTAGTGPYGYTF. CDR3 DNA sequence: TGTGCCAGCAGCACCGCCGGGACGGGTCCCTATGGCTACACCTTC.

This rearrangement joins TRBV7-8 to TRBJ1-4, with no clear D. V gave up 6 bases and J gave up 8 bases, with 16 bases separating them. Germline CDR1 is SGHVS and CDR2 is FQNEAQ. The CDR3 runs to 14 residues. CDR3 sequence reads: CASSTDRALEKLFF. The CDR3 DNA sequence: TGTGCCAGCAGTACGGATAGGGCTTTGGAAAAACTGTTTTTT.

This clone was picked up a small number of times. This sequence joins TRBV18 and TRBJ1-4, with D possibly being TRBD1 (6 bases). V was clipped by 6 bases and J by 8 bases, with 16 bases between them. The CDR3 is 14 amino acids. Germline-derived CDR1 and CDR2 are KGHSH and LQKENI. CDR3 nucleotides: TGTGCCAGCTCGGCAAACAGGGATGACGAAAAACTGTTTTTT. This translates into CASSANRDDEKLFF.

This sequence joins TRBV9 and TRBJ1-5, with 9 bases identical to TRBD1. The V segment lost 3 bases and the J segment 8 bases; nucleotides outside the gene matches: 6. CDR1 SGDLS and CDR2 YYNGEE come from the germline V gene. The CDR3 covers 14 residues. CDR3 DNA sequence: TGTGCCAGCAGCGCGGGGACAGGGTTTGAGCCCCAGCATTTT. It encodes CASSAGTGFEPQHF.

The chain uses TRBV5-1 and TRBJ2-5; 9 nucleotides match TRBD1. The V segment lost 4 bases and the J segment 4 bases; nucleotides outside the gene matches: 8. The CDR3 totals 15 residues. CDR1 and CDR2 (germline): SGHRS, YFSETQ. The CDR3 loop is CASSMTGTGLETQYF. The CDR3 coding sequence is TGCGCCAGCAGCATGACCGGGACAGGGCTAGAGACCCAGTACTTC. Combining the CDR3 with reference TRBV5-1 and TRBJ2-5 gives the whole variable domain KAGVTQTPRYLIKTRGQQVTLSCSPISGHRSVSWYQQTPGQGLQFLFEYFSETQRNKGNFPGRFSGRQFSNSRSEMNVSTLELGDSALYLCASSMTGTGLETQYFGPGTRLLVL.

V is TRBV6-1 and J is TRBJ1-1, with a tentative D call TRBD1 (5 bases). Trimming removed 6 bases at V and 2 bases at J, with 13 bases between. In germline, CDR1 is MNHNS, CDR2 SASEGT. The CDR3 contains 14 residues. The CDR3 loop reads CASSLLTENTEAFF. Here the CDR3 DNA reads TGTGCCAGCAGCCTCCTGACAGAAAACACTGAAGCTTTCTTT.

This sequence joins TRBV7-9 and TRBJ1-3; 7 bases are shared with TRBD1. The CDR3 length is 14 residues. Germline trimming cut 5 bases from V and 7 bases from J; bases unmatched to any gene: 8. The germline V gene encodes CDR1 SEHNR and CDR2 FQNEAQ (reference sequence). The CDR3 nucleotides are TGTGCCAGCAGCCTCCGACAGGGCGGGAACACCATATATTTT. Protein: CASSLRQGGNTIYF.

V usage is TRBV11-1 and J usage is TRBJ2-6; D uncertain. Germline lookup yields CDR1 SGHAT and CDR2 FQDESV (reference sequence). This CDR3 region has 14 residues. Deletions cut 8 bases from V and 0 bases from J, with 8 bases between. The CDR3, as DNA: TGTGCCAGCGGGCCGCTCTCTGGGGCCAACGTCCTGACTTTC. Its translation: CASGPLSGANVLTF.

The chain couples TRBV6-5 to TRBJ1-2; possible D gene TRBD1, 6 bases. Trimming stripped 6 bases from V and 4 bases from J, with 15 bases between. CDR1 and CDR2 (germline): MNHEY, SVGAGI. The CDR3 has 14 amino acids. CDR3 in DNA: TGTGCCAGCAGCCGACAGGCGGGAACCTATGGCTACACCTTC. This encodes CASSRQAGTYGYTF.

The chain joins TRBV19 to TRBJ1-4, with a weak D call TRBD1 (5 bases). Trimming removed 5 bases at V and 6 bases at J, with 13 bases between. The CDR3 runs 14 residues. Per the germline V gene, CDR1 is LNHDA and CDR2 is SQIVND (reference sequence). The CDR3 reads CASSGAGPDEKLFF. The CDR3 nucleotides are TGTGCCAGTAGTGGGGCAGGACCCGATGAAAAACTGTTTTTT.

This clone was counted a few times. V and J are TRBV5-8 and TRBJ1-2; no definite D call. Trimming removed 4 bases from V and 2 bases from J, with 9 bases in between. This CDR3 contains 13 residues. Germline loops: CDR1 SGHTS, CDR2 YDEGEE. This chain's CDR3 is CASSPRGNYGYTF. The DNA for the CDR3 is TGTGCCAGCAGCCCCCGGGGAAACTATGGCTACACCTTC.

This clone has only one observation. The CDR3 protein is CASSTRQGGEAFF. CDR3 in DNA: TGTGCCAGCAGCACACGACAGGGAGGTGAAGCTTTCTTT. The V and J genes are TRBV7-3 and TRBJ1-1; 7 nucleotides line up with TRBD1. The CDR3 is made up of 13 amino acids. V was clipped by 5 bases and J by 7 bases; unmatched bases: 7. Per germline, CDR1 SGHTA and CDR2 FQGTGA.

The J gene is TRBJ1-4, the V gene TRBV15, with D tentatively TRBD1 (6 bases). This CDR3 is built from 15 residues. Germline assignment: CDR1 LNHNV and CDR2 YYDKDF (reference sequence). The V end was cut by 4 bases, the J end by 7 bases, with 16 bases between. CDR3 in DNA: TGTGCCACCAGCAACTATAGACAGGACGGTGAAAAACTGTTTTTT. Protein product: CATSNYRQDGEKLFF.